The source of this T cell receptor beta chain is a study of cytomegalovirus exposure and HLA in healthy donors. As for the study in general: A prior analysis found 117 million unique TCR beta sequences from roughly 180 million T cells. Study findings and constraints: Clonal expansion, a later analysis showed, was greater in HLA-associated TCR beta chains than in equally common others.

There are 12 residues in the CDR3. V lost 9 bases, J lost 5 bases, and 3 bases stayed unmatched. CDR1 is SNHLY and CDR2 is FYNNEI in the germline V gene. Primers: 60 Vbeta forward and 13 Jbeta reverse. The protocol was immunoSEQ multiplex PCR, while the TCRdb copy is restricted to in-frame clones and leaves out a portion. The sample lists 90,000 to 130,000 clones, about 70% occurring once. Details on this clone: Its antigen is currently unknown.

This sequence was found in a man aged 30 to 39 in good health and CMV-seropositive. V is TRBV2 and J is TRBJ1-5, with TRBD1 identical over 8 bases. Sequencing was performed on PBMCs. The CDR3 coding sequence is TGTGCCAGTGGGACAGGTGATCAGCCCCAGCATTTT. It translates to CASGTGDQPQHF.